One sample yielded the 24 T cell receptor beta chains listed below, sequenced in a study of blood T cell repertoires in COVID-19. Assay used: immunoSEQ multiplex PCR; TCRdb lists only in-frame clones, some missing. Of a few hundred thousand clones listed, approximately 86% are singletons. The specimen was peripheral blood. The origin of the receptors is a woman aged 18-29 years with acute or convalescent COVID-19.

The chain carries TRBV7-9 and TRBJ1-2; D remains unclear. Trimming cost V 1 base and J 13 bases, with 13 bases left between them. Germline V CDR1 and CDR2: SEHNR, FQNEAQ (reference sequence). This CDR3 is built from 12 residues. The CDR3 sequence: CASSLGLEACTF. DNA of the CDR3: TGTGCCAGCAGCTTAGGCCTGGAGGCTTGCACCTTC.

V gene TRBV6-5 combines with J gene TRBJ2-7; 8 positions agree with TRBD1. V lost 2 bases, J lost 4 bases, and 7 bases stayed unmatched. The CDR3 runs to 15 residues. Germline lookup yields CDR1 MNHEY and CDR2 SVGAGI. CDR3 bases: TGTGCCAGCAGTTACGTGCAGGGGGCTGTGTACGAGCAGTACTTC. Translation: CASSYVQGAVYEQYF.

The gene calls are TRBV19 and TRBJ1-1; D may be TRBD1 (6 bases). Trimming took 7 bases from V and 0 from J, leaving 15 bases between them. Per germline, CDR1 LNHDA and CDR2 SQIVND (reference sequence). The CDR3 loop spans 15 amino acids. The CDR3 coding sequence is TGTGCCAGTACAGGGGACCCCTACATGAACACTGAAGCTTTCTTT. Translating gives CASTGDPYMNTEAFF.

V usage is TRBV3-1 (or the pseudogene TRBV3-2) and J usage is TRBJ1-3, with D unclear. Germline CDR1 LGHDT, CDR2 YNNKEL (reference sequence). V lost 1 base and J lost 2, with 9 bases in between. The length of the CDR3 is 15 residues. The CDR3 region has the DNA TGTGCCAGCAGCCAAGTTGTAAGAGCTGGAAACACCATATATTTT. Translated, it gives CASSQVVRAGNTIYF.

This sequence joins TRBV12-3 or TRBV12-4 and TRBJ1-4; D is undetermined. The length of the CDR3 is 12 residues. Trimming cost V 8 bases and J 8 bases, with 12 bases left between them. This CDR3 reads CASCTEWEKLFF. For the CDR3, the DNA is TGTGCCAGCTGCACAGAGTGGGAAAAACTGTTTTTT.

Notes on this clone: One junction end does not reproduce the germline sequence, and a read error may be involved. The gene calls are TRBV7-7 and TRBJ1-2; 10 bases align to TRBD1. Germline CDR1 is SSHAT and CDR2 is FNYEAQ (reference sequence). The CDR3 is made up of 18 amino acids. The CDR3: CASSLVRDRGPKRHGYTF. Written as DNA, the CDR3 is TGTGCTAGCAGCTTAGTCCGGGACAGGGGTCCAAAGCGTCATGGCTACACCTTC.

V gene TRBV6-1 combines with J gene TRBJ1-6; TRBD1 matches at 9 bases. V lost 2 bases, J lost 4 bases, and 21 bases stayed unmatched. From germline, CDR1 is MNHNS and CDR2 SASEGT. This CDR3 is 22 amino acids long. DNA of the CDR3: TGTGCCAGCAGTGAACCCCCTGGACAGGGGAGGCTTAAACTCGAATATAATTCACCCCTCCACTTT. As protein: CASSEPPGQGRLKLEYNSPLHF.

This clone was recorded only once. The V gene is TRBV6-6, the J gene TRBJ2-7, with 10 bases aligning to TRBD2. Germline CDR1 reads MNHNY; CDR2 reads SVGAGI (reference sequence). The CDR3 has 13 amino acids. The V segment lost 5 bases and the J segment 3 bases; nucleotides outside the gene matches: 1. CDR3 nucleotides: TGTGCCAGCAGTCCTAGCGGGAGCTACGAGCAGTACTTC. Its protein is CASSPSGSYEQYF.

This chain links TRBV10-1 with TRBJ2-3; TRBD2 aligns across 9 bases. CDR1 and CDR2 (germline): WNHNN, SYGVQD (reference sequence). Losses at the gene ends were 4 bases for V and 4 bases for J; bases not matched to a gene: 3. The CDR3 is 14 amino acids. CDR3 sequence reads: CASSGGLAPDTQYF. Written as DNA, the CDR3 is TGCGCCAGCAGTGGGGGACTAGCCCCAGATACGCAGTATTTT.

This clone was counted only a few times. V and J are TRBV5-1 and TRBJ1-3, with a weak D call TRBD1 (5 bases). The germline CDR1 and CDR2 sequences are SGHRS and YFSETQ. There are 15 residues in the CDR3. Trimming pared 2 bases from V and 0 bases from J, leaving 9 bases between. The CDR3, as DNA: TGCGCCAGCAGCTTTGACAGCAGCTCTGGAAACACCATATATTTT. Amino acid sequence: CASSFDSSSGNTIYF.

V gene TRBV7-2 combines with J gene TRBJ1-1; D not resolved. Trimming took off 7 bases at V and 1 base at J, with 13 bases between the two ends. Germline CDR1 SGHTA, CDR2 FQGNSA. CDR3 length: 14 residues. In DNA form, the CDR3 reads TGTGCCAGCAAAAAGCGGGCTGAGAACACTGAAGCTTTCTTT. Protein sequence: CASKKRAENTEAFF.

This clone was seen a few times. The gene calls are TRBV9 and TRBJ2-7; 10 nucleotides align to TRBD2. The V and J ends lost 0 bases and 4 bases, in that order; junction bases with no gene match: 4. Per germline, CDR1 SGDLS and CDR2 YYNGEE. The CDR3 length is 15 residues. CDR3 region: CASSVGLAGEYEQYF. In DNA, the CDR3 is TGTGCCAGCAGCGTAGGCCTAGCGGGAGAGTACGAGCAGTACTTC.

The V gene is TRBV4-1, the J gene TRBJ1-1; tentative D call: TRBD1 (6 bases). Per germline, CDR1 MGHRA and CDR2 YSYEKL. V shed 0 bases and J shed 0 bases, with 11 bases lying between them. This CDR3 has 16 residues. CDR3 sequence (DNA): TGCGCCAGCAGCCAAGATCCCGGACAGATGAACACTGAAGCTTTCTTT. Translating it yields CASSQDPGQMNTEAFF.

The genes are TRBV2 and TRBJ1-3; perhaps TRBD1 as D (5 bases). Germline lookup yields CDR1 SNHLY and CDR2 FYNNEI. The CDR3 runs 14 residues. V lost 2 bases, J lost 4 bases, and 9 bases lay in between. This chain's CDR3 is CASSELAGGNTIYF. CDR3 in DNA: TGTGCCAGCAGTGAATTGGCAGGGGGAAACACCATATATTTT.

The chain combines TRBV5-4 with TRBJ2-5, with TRBD2 identical over 10 bases. This CDR3 contains 16 residues. Trimming took 7 bases from V and 5 from J; bases not matched to a gene: 14. Germline CDR1 SGHNT, CDR2 YYREEE (reference sequence). CDR3 residues: CASATSGTYSLETQYF. As DNA, the CDR3 is TGTGCCAGCGCAACTAGCGGGACTTACTCTTTGGAGACCCAGTACTTC.

The chain joins TRBV2 to TRBJ2-3; perhaps TRBD1 as D (5 bases). Trimming took off 2 bases at V and 2 bases at J, with 14 bases between the two ends. CDR1 is SNHLY, CDR2 FYNNEI, per germline. CDR3 size: 16 residues. The CDR3 reads CASSEWGWLHTDTQYF. DNA for the CDR3: TGTGCCAGCAGTGAATGGGGCTGGCTACACACAGATACGCAGTATTTT.

This sequence joins TRBV6-1 and TRBJ1-3; perhaps TRBD1 as D (5 bases). V shed 3 bases and J shed 4 bases, with 16 bases lying between them. This CDR3 region has 16 residues. Per germline, CDR1 MNHNS and CDR2 SASEGT. CDR3 protein: CASSDPPGTLGNTIYF. The CDR3 nucleotides are TGTGCCAGCAGTGACCCCCCGGGGACTTTGGGAAACACCATATATTTT.

The chain joins TRBV7-9 to TRBJ1-5; possible D gene TRBD1, 5 bases. The CDR3 has 13 amino acids. Germline loops: CDR1 SEHNR, CDR2 FQNEAQ (reference sequence). V dropped 5 bases and J dropped 4 bases, with 9 bases sitting between them. The CDR3 protein is CASSDSVNQPQHF. CDR3 DNA: TGTGCCAGCAGCGACAGCGTAAATCAGCCCCAGCATTTT. The whole variable domain, filled in from reference TRBV7-9 and TRBJ1-5, reads DTGVSQNPRHKITKRGQNVTFRCDPISEHNRLYWYRQTLGQGPEFLTYFQNEAQLEKSRLLSDRFSAERPKGSFSTLEIQRTEQGDSAMYLCASSDSVNQPQHFGDGTRLSIL.

V gene TRBV19 combines with J gene TRBJ1-1; TRBD1 matches 8 bases. J lost 2 bases, V lost 1 base, and 15 bases had no gene match. The CDR3 is 19 residues long. Germline CDR1 reads LNHDA; CDR2 reads SQIVND (reference sequence). CDR3 DNA: TGTGCCAGTAGTATAGTCCTTCCGGGACAGGCTTATGATAACACTGAAGCTTTCTTT. It encodes CASSIVLPGQAYDNTEAFF.

The V call is TRBV6-6, the J call TRBJ2-5, with 10 bases fitting TRBD2. Germline V lookup: CDR1 MNHNY, CDR2 SVGAGI (reference sequence). The CDR3 is 13 residues long. V lost 6 bases to trimming and J lost 5 bases; unmatched junction nucleotides: 3. CDR3 DNA: TGTGCCAGCAGGGGGACTAGCGTGGAGACCCAGTACTTC. Protein: CASRGTSVETQYF.

The chain carries TRBV7-2 and TRBJ1-2; no reliable D call. Trimming removed 9 bases at V and 0 bases at J, with 5 bases between. CDR3 length equals 11 residues. CDR1 and CDR2 (germline): SGHTA, FQGNSA. The CDR3 DNA is TGTGCCAGTACAACTAACTATGGCTACACCTTC. The encoded protein is CASTTNYGYTF.

The rearrangement joins TRBV27 to TRBJ1-1; 7 nucleotides align to TRBD1. Germline values: CDR1 MNHEY, CDR2 SMNVEV (reference sequence). CDR3 length equals 17 residues. With 4 bases clipped from V and 2 bases from J, the junction kept 13 bases outside the gene matches. The CDR3 DNA reads TGTGCCAGCAGTTCTTCAACAACGACAGGGCAAAACACTGAAGCTTTCTTT. Translation gives CASSSSTTTGQNTEAFF.

The chain carries TRBV5-8 and TRBJ1-2; 9 nucleotides align to TRBD1. The CDR3 contains 14 residues. Germline CDR1 reads SGHTS; CDR2 reads YDEGEE. V was clipped by 4 bases and J by 7 bases; unmatched bases: 8. In DNA, the CDR3 is TGTGCCAGCAGCCCCCGGGACAGGGTATTTGGCTACACCTTC. Its protein is CASSPRDRVFGYTF.

This clone is a singleton in its sample. V usage is TRBV15 and J usage is TRBJ1-5, with D uncertain. The CDR3 runs to 14 residues. Germline CDR1 and CDR2: LNHNV and YYDKDF (reference sequence). V shed 3 bases and J shed 6 bases, with 12 bases lying between them. The CDR3 DNA follows: TGTGCCACCAGCAGTTCATTAACGAGTCAGCCCCAGCATTTT. Protein: CATSSSLTSQPQHF.